This T cell receptor (beta chain) was recovered during a study of beta chain features in type 1 diabetes. On the study more broadly: Sorted cells examined across all samples numbered 107,917,701. Study findings and constraints: The similarity of naive, central memory and Treg TCRB repertoires appeared greater among patients than among healthy donors.

Notes on this clone: The antigen is undetermined.

Trimming cost V 1 base and J 0 bases, with 9 bases left between them. The length of the CDR3 is 15 residues. Germline V gives CDR1 LGHNA, CDR2 YSLEER. Sequencing targeted expressed TCRB transcripts, as all isolated RNA had been reverse transcribed. Profiling relied on immunoSEQ multiplex PCR, and the TCRdb table lists in-frame clones only, not all of them. This sample has 600,000 to 650,000 clones, with 15% to 18% found just once. It was via CD45RO/CCR7/CD25/CD127/CD95/CD27 that CD4+ naive, central memory, regulatory and stem cell-like memory cells were sorted. The V and J genes are TRBV4-3 and TRBJ1-2; D is unresolved. The sample consisted of naive CD4+ T cells from blood. This clonotype was sampled from a man between 18 and 29 years old in good health. CDR3 residues: CASSQGAVTNYGYTF. For the CDR3, the DNA is TGCGCCAGCAGCCAAGGGGCAGTAACTAACTATGGCTACACCTTC.